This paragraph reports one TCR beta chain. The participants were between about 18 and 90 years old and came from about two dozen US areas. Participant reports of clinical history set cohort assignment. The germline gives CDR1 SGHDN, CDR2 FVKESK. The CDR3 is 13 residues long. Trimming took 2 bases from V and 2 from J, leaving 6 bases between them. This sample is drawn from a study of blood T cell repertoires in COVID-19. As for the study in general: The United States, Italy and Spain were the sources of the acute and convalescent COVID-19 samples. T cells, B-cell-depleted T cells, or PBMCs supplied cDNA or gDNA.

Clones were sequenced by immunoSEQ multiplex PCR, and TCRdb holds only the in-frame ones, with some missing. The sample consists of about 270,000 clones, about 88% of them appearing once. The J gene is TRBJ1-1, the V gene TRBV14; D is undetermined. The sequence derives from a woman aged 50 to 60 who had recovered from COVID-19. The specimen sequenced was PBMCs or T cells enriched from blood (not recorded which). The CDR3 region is CASSQQKNTEAFF. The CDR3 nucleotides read TGTGCCAGCAGCCAACAAAAAAACACTGAAGCTTTCTTT. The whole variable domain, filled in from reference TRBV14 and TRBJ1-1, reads EAGVTQFPSHSVIEKGQTVTLRCDPISGHDNLYWYRRVMGKEIKFLLHFVKESKQDESGMPNNRFLAERTGGTYSTLKVQPAELEDSGVYFCASSQQKNTEAFFGQGTRLTVV.